The present entry profiles one TCR beta chain with its context. V was pared by 5 bases and J by 7 bases, with 7 bases of the junction left unmatched. The CDR3 runs 13 residues. Germline CDR1 LNHDA, CDR2 SQIVND (reference sequence). The sample belongs to a study of blood T cell repertoires in COVID-19. Study information: The study drew acute and convalescent COVID-19 samples from the United States, Italy and Spain. Sources were T cells, B-cell-depleted T cells, or PBMCs; the material itself was cDNA or gDNA.

Study processing details: The authors estimated nucleated cell counts from reference gene primer amplification. Libraries were prepared by immunoSEQ multiplex PCR; TCRdb keeps only in-frame clonotypes and omits some of them. V and J calls plus clone size are reproduced from that table; the DNA served to infer D and trimming. The table shows hundreds of thousands of clones, with about four fifths occurring only once. This chain links TRBV19 with TRBJ2-5; the match to TRBD1 covers 7 bases. The source is a woman aged 40-49 years with active or convalescent COVID-19. Sequences were obtained from peripheral blood. This chain's CDR3 is CASSPGTEGTQYF. The CDR3 DNA reads TGTGCCAGTAGTCCCGGGACAGAAGGGACCCAGTACTTC.